This passage covers 19 T cell receptor beta chains from one sample sequenced in a study of cytomegalovirus exposure and HLA in healthy donors. It was with 60 Vbeta and 13 Jbeta primers that the PCR ran. The method was immunoSEQ multiplex PCR; TCRdb's version includes in-frame clones alone and lacks a portion of them. Here the sample spans about 130,000 clones, more than 60% being singletons. The sequenced material came from PBMCs. These receptors came from a woman in her 40s in good health and CMV-seropositive.

The chain employs TRBV7-6 and TRBJ2-7, with D maybe TRBD2 (5 bases). This CDR3 comprises 16 residues. The germline V gene has CDR1 SGHVS and CDR2 FNYEAQ. V dropped 7 bases and J dropped 5 bases, with 24 bases sitting between them. The CDR3 DNA reads as TGTGCCAGCACCCAAGGGTCGAGGGTCAGGATTGACGAGCAGTACTTC. Translated, it gives CASTQGSRVRIDEQYF.

The chain has TRBV7-2 and TRBJ2-5; 7 nucleotides align to TRBD1. Losses at the gene ends were 4 bases for V and 5 bases for J; bases not matched to a gene: 10. The CDR3 consists of 15 residues. Germline CDR1 and CDR2: SGHTA and FQGNSA. Here the CDR3 reads CASSSEGARQETQYF. Here the CDR3 DNA reads TGTGCCAGCAGCTCCGAGGGGGCGCGTCAGGAGACCCAGTACTTC.

The chain is built from TRBV21-1 and TRBJ1-1; the table's D gene call, TRBD1, was not cross checked with the DNA. TRBV21-1 constitutes a pseudogene. CDR3 size: 18 residues. The CDR3 is CASSKVGPTGLGGTEAFF. In nucleotides, the CDR3 is TGTGCCAGCAGCAAAGTAGGGCCGACAGGGCTAGGGGGCACTGAAGCTTTCTTT.

This chain uses TRBV23-1 with TRBJ2-3, with TRBD1 identical over 8 bases. TRBV23-1 is reported as an ORF; its role is uncertain. The junction had 14 bases not matched to a gene; V was cut back by 3 bases and J by 0 bases. The length of the CDR3 is 19 residues. CDR3 sequence (DNA): TGCGCCAGCAGTCATCAGAGACAGGGGTTCCAAAAAAGCACAGATACGCAGTATTTT. This gives the protein CASSHQRQGFQKSTDTQYF.

The chain employs TRBV6-1 and TRBJ2-2; 9 nucleotides align to TRBD1. Per germline, CDR1 MNHNS and CDR2 SASEGT. V was pared by 6 bases and J by 8 bases, with 10 bases of the junction left unmatched. This CDR3 region has 15 residues. The chain's CDR3 is CASRGDRGFSGELFF. DNA for the CDR3: TGTGCCAGCAGGGGCGACAGGGGGTTCTCGGGGGAGCTGTTTTTT.

The chain combines TRBV28 with TRBJ1-5; D might be TRBD1 (6 bases). The CDR3 totals 16 residues. Germline lookup yields CDR1 MDHEN and CDR2 SYDVKM. The germline V and J ends were trimmed by 2 bases and 4 bases, with 15 bases remaining between them. The CDR3 DNA reads TGTGCCAGCAGTTTAAATAGCAGGGGACGGAATCAGCCCCAGCATTTT. It is translated as CASSLNSRGRNQPQHF.

The chain couples TRBV25-1 to TRBJ2-7; D is undetermined. The ends were cut back, 3 bases at V and 3 bases at J, with 6 bases in the middle. Germline V gene sequence: CDR1 MGHDK, CDR2 SYGVNS. The CDR3 covers 12 residues. DNA for the CDR3: TGTGCCAGCAGTGATTTAGTCTACGAGCAGTACTTC. As protein: CASSDLVYEQYF.

J is TRBJ1-1 and V is TRBV2, with no clear D. V was trimmed by 8 bases and J by 6 bases, leaving 10 bases between them. Per germline, CDR1 SNHLY and CDR2 FYNNEI. The CDR3 has 11 amino acids. CDR3 protein: CASSSGSEAFF. CDR3 nucleotide sequence: TGTGCCAGCTCCTCGGGGTCTGAAGCTTTCTTT.

This clone has just a few counts. The genes are TRBV7-3 and TRBJ1-2; D is undetermined. The V gene's germline CDR1 is SGHTA and CDR2 FQGTGA. V shed 5 bases and J shed 4 bases, with 14 bases lying between them. The CDR3 has 14 residues. CDR3 region: CASSPSGSSYGYTF. CDR3 DNA sequence: TGTGCCAGCAGCCCGTCGGGATCCTCCTATGGCTACACCTTC.

This clone occurred a few times. The chain has TRBV5-1 and TRBJ1-1; weak D call: TRBD1 (6 bases). V lost 0 bases and J lost 5, with 8 bases in between. CDR3 length: 13 residues. CDR1 SGHRS and CDR2 YFSETQ come from the germline V gene. The CDR3 nucleotides read TGCGCCAGCAGCTTGGACAGGGAAACTGAAGCTTTCTTT. This translates into CASSLDRETEAFF.

The chain carries TRBV20-1 and TRBJ2-5; no definite D call. The V end was cut by 2 bases, the J end by 4 bases, with 5 bases between. Germline V gene sequence: CDR1 DFQATT, CDR2 SNEGSKA (reference sequence). CDR3 length: 11 amino acids. In nucleotides, the CDR3 is TGCAGTGCTAGATTTCGAGAGACCCAGTACTTC. This gives the protein CSARFRETQYF.

The rearrangement joins TRBV7-9 to TRBJ2-7; TRBD1 aligns across 7 bases. Trimming cost V 4 bases and J 0 bases; bases outside gene matches: 3. The germline CDR1 and CDR2 sequences are SEHNR and FQNEAQ (reference sequence). The length of the CDR3 is 14 residues. The CDR3 here is CASSSDRSSYEQYF. Here the CDR3 DNA reads TGTGCCAGCAGCTCGGACAGGAGCTCCTACGAGCAGTACTTC.

This clone was detected a few times. This chain uses TRBV28 with TRBJ1-5; no clear D gene. The length of the CDR3 is 11 residues. Germline V CDR1 and CDR2: MDHEN, SYDVKM. V lost 3 bases and J 6 bases, leaving 3 bases between the germline ends. DNA for the CDR3: TGTGCCAGCAGTTTCGGTCAGCCCCAGCATTTT. Its translation is CASSFGQPQHF.

The V gene is TRBV7-9, the J gene TRBJ1-6; TRBD1 agrees at 12 bases. This CDR3 spans 15 amino acids. With 5 bases clipped from V and 6 bases from J, the junction kept 2 bases outside the gene matches. CDR1 and CDR2 (germline): SEHNR, FQNEAQ (reference sequence). The CDR3 region is CASSTGQGANSPLHF. The CDR3 nucleotides read TGTGCCAGCAGCACGGGACAGGGGGCTAATTCACCCCTCCACTTT. The variable domain in full, with the rest retrieved from reference TRBV7-9 and TRBJ1-6, is DTGVSQNPRHKITKRGQNVTFRCDPISEHNRLYWYRQTLGQGPEFLTYFQNEAQLEKSRLLSDRFSAERPKGSFSTLEIQRTEQGDSAMYLCASSTGQGANSPLHFGNGTRLTVT.

V and J are TRBV2 and TRBJ2-7; 8 bases agree with TRBD2. The germline gives CDR1 SNHLY, CDR2 FYNNEI. The CDR3 is 13 amino acids. V shed 3 bases and J 2 bases; nucleotides not matched to a gene: 0. The DNA of the CDR3 is TGTGCCAGCAGTGAGCGGGAGGCCTACGAGCAGTACTTC. Translation gives CASSEREAYEQYF.

The chain carries TRBV15 and TRBJ1-1, with 11 bases that match TRBD1. Germline CDR1 and CDR2: LNHNV and YYDKDF (reference sequence). V was clipped by 1 base and J by 7 bases; unmatched bases: 2. CDR3 length equals 14 residues. The CDR3 bases are TGTGCCACCAGCAGAGGGGGACAGGGGGTTGAAGCTTTCTTT. Translating gives CATSRGGQGVEAFF.

The V gene is TRBV7-8, the J gene TRBJ1-1, with D possibly matching TRBD1 (6 bases). This CDR3 region has 12 residues. V lost 5 bases to trimming and J lost 14 bases, with 18 bases between them. The germline V gene encodes CDR1 SGHVS and CDR2 FQNEAQ. This CDR3 is CASSPGGVGGFF. CDR3 bases: TGTGCCAGCAGCCCTGGGGGCGTCGGGGGGTTCTTT.

The gene calls are TRBV4-3 and TRBJ2-2, with D maybe TRBD1 (5 bases). V was clipped by 0 bases and J by 6 bases, with 14 bases between them. Germline assignment: CDR1 LGHNA and CDR2 YSLEER. The CDR3 sequence is 16 residues long. The CDR3 DNA reads as TGCGCCAGCAGCCAAGATCACGACAGTTACGCCGGGGAGCTGTTTTTT. Protein: CASSQDHDSYAGELFF.

J is TRBJ2-1 and V is TRBV5-4; TRBD1 matches 9 bases. The CDR3 runs 15 residues. CDR1 and CDR2 (germline): SGHNT, YYREEE (reference sequence). The junction had 7 bases not matched to a gene; V was cut back by 4 bases and J by 5 bases. The CDR3 DNA reads as TGTGCCAGCAGCCCGGGACAGGGCTCAAACAATGAGCAGTTCTTC. This gives the protein CASSPGQGSNNEQFF.